Sequencing of this TCR beta chain was carried out in a study of blood T cell repertoires in COVID-19. Study in general: Both acute and convalescent COVID-19 samples were obtained from the United States, Italy and Spain. PBMCs, B-cell-depleted T cells, or T cells were the source of the cDNA or gDNA that made up the material.

Those enrolled in Seattle joined during active infection and were followed longitudinally afterward. Authors' analysis steps: Scientists estimated how many nucleated cells there were by amplifying reference gene primers. The assay was immunoSEQ multiplex PCR, and TCRdb's table has in-frame clones only and misses some. The V and J calls and clone size come from that table; D and trimming were worked out from the DNA. Of 300,000 or so clones listed, roughly nine tenths are singletons. This clone was seen only once. CDR1 is SGHRS and CDR2 is YFSETQ in the germline V gene. The CDR3 totals 15 residues. Trimming left V 0 bases short and J 3 bases short, with 9 bases between.

The source of this sequence is a woman aged 25 to 39 with COVID-19, enrolled during active disease. The rearrangement joins TRBV5-1 to TRBJ1-4; D possibly corresponds to TRBD1 (6 bases). Sequencing used peripheral blood. The CDR3 DNA follows: TGCGCCAGCAGCTTGGGCAGACAGGCTAATGAAAAACTGTTTTTT. Protein sequence: CASSLGRQANEKLFF.